In its sample, the clone carrying this T cell receptor beta chain was seen a few times. The antigen remains unidentified. Germline CDR1 and CDR2: DFQATT and SNEGSKA (reference sequence). The CDR3 sequence is 17 residues long. Losses at the gene ends were 0 bases for V and 7 bases for J; bases not matched to a gene: 16. The data originate from a study of vaccination and CD4 T cells after COVID-19. Oncomine TCR Beta short-read sequencing was applied to DNA from cultured CD4+ T cells. Each CDR3 protein is one row after TCRdb ran MiXCR on the PCR reads. The sample lists roughly 20,000 distinct CDR3 sequences, 53% seen once, with roughly 18% in the top ten. The treatment here: roughly 10-day PBMC culture with coronavirus spike peptide pools or control peptides (ViraFEST assay). Study results and limitations: Researchers report that 304 of 307 vaccine-specific clones in convalescent patients proved spike mono-reactive.

The sequence was collected from a human donor who had recovered from COVID-19. The starting material was CD4+ T cells from blood, cultured in vitro, obtained before SARS-CoV-2 vaccination. This sequence joins TRBV20-1 and TRBJ1-1; the match to TRBD1 covers 8 bases. The CDR3 coding sequence is TGCAGTGCTAGAGATTCGGCAGGGGGCGCGGGAGTGGGTGAAGCTTTCTTT. Protein: CSARDSAGGAGVGEAFF.